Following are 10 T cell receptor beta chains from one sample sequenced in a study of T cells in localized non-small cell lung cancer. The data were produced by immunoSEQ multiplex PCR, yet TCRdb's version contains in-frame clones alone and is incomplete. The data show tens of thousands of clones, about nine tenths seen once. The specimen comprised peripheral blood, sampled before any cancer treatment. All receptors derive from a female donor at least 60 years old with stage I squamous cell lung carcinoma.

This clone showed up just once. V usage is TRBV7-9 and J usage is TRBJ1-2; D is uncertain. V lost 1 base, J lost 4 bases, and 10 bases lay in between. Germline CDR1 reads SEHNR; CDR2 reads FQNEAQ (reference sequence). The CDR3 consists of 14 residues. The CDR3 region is CASSLDWAGYGYTF. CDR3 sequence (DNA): TGTGCCAGCAGCTTAGACTGGGCAGGCTATGGCTACACCTTC. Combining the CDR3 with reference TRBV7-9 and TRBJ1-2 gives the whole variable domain DTGVSQNPRHKITKRGQNVTFRCDPISEHNRLYWYRQTLGQGPEFLTYFQNEAQLEKSRLLSDRFSAERPKGSFSTLEIQRTEQGDSAMYLCASSLDWAGYGYTFGSGTRLTVV.

The DNA for the CDR3 is TGCGCCAGCAGCTTAAGAGGGGAAGGAGGTTCACCCCTCCACTTT. Its protein is CASSLRGEGGSPLHF. This chain links TRBV5-1 with TRBJ1-6; maybe TRBD1 (5 bases). This CDR3 is built from 15 residues. Trimming removed 2 bases from V and 9 bases from J, with 15 bases in between. Germline lookup yields CDR1 SGHRS and CDR2 YFSETQ.

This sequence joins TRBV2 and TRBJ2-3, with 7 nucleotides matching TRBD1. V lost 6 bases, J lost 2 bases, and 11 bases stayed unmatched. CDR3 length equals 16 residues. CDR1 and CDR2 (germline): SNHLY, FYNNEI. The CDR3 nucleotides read TGTGCCAGCAGGCGAAGACAGGGCAAGGTCACAGATACGCAGTATTTT. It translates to CASRRRQGKVTDTQYF. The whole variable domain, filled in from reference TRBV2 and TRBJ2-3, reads EPEVTQTPSHQVTQMGQEVILRCVPISNHLYFYWYRQILGQKVEFLVSFYNNEISEKSEIFDDQFSVERPDGSNFTLKIRSTKLEDSAMYFCASRRRQGKVTDTQYFGPGTRLTVL.

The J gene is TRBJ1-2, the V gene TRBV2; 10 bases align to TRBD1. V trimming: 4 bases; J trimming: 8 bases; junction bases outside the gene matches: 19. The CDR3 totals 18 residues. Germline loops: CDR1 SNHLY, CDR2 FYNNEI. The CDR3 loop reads CASSGPHIRQGAVGGYTF. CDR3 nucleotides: TGTGCCAGCAGTGGACCCCACATCCGACAGGGGGCAGTCGGAGGCTACACCTTC.

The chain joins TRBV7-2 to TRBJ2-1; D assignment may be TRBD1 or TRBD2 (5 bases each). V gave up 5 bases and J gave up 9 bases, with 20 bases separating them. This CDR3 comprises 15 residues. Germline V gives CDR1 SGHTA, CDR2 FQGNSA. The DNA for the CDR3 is TGTGCCAGCAGCCGCAACACGGGACCAACAAGTGAGCAGTTCTTC. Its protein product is CASSRNTGPTSEQFF.

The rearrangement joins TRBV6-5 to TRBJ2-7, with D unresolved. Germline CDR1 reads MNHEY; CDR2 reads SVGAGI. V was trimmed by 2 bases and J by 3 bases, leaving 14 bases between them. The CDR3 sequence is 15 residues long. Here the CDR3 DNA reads TGTGCCAGCAGTTACATGGTCCAAGGCAACTACGAGCAGTACTTC. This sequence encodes CASSYMVQGNYEQYF.

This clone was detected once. CDR3 sequence reads: CASMLSGANVLTF. The CDR3 DNA sequence: TGTGCCAGCATGCTATCTGGGGCCAACGTCCTGACTTTC. The chain links TRBV6-5 to TRBJ2-6; unclear D gene. The length of the CDR3 is 13 residues. V was cut by 7 bases and J by 1 base, with 5 bases left in between. Germline-derived CDR1 and CDR2 are MNHEY and SVGAGI.

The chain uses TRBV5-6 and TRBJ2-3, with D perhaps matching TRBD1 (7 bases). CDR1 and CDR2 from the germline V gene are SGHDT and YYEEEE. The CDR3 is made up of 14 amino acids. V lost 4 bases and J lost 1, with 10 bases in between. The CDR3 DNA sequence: TGTGCCAGCAGCGCGGGACAGCGCACAGATACGCAGTATTTT. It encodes CASSAGQRTDTQYF.

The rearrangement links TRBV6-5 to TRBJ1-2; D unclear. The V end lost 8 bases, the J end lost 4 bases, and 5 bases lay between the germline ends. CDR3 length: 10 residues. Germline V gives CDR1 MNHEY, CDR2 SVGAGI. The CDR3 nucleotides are TGTGCCAGCCCGATCTATGGCTACACCTTC. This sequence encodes CASPIYGYTF.

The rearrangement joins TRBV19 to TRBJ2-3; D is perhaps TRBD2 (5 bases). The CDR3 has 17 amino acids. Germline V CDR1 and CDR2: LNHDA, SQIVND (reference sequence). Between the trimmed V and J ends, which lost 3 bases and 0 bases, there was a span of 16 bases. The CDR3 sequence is CASSILGSGTSTDTQYF. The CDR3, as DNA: TGTGCCAGTAGTATCTTAGGGAGCGGAACTAGCACAGATACGCAGTATTTT.